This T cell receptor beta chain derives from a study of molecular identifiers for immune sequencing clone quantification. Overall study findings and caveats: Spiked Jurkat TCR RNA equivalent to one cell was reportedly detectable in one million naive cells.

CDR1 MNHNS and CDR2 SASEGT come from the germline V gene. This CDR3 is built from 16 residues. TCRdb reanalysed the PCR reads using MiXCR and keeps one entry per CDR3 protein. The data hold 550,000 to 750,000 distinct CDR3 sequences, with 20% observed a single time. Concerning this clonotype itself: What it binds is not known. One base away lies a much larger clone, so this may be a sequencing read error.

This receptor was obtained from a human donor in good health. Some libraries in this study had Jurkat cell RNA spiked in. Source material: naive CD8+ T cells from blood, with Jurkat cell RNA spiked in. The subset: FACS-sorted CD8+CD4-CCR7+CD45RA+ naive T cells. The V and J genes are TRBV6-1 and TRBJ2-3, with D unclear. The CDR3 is CASGEDPGDNTDTQYF. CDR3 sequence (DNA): TGTGCCAGCGGTGAAGACCCTGGGGATAATACAGATACGCAGTATTTT.